This T cell receptor (beta chain) was profiled in a study of T cells in Graves' hyperthyroidism and ophthalmopathy. General study results and limits: Stable hyperthyroidism was separated from ophthalmopathy by a model based on 13 V-J features.

Germline CDR1 is SNHLY and CDR2 is FYNNEI. The CDR3 runs to 14 residues. RNA transcripts served as the template for amplifying TCR beta CDR3 regions. The HTBI set primed first-round TCR CDR3 RT-PCR. TCRdb independently ran MiXCR on the multiplex PCR reads; one entry per CDR3 protein. Of hundreds of thousands of distinct CDR3 sequences listed, about a third are singletons. Concerning this clonotype: What it binds is not known. This may come from a read error, since a much larger clone is one base off.

The sequence was obtained from a woman aged 35 to 49 with Graves' hyperthyroidism. The V call is TRBV2, the J call TRBJ2-2, with D tentatively TRBD1 or TRBD2 (5 bases each). The sequencing input was blood. The CDR3 DNA is TGTGCCAGCATCTCGGACACCTACACCGGGGAGCTGTTATTT. This gives the protein CASISDTYTGELLF.